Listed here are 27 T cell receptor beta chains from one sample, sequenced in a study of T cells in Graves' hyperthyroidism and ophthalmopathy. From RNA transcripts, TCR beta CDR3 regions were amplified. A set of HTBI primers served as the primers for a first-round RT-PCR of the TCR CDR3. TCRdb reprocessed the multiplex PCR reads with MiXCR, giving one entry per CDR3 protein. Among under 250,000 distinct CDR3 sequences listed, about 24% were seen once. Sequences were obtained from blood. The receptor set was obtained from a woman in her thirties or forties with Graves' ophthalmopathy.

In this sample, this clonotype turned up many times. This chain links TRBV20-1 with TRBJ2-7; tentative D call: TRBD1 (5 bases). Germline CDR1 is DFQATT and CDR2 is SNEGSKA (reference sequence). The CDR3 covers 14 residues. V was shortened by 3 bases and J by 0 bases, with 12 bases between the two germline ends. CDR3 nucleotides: TGCAGTGCTAGTGTTTCAGGGCTCTCCTACGAGCAGTACTTC. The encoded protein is CSASVSGLSYEQYF.

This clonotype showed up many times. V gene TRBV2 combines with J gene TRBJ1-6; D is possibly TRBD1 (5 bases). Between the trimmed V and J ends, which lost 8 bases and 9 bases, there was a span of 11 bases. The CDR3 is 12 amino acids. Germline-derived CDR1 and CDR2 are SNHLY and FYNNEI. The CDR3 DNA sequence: TGTGCCAGCTCGACGGGGCTTTCACCCCTCCACTTT. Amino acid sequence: CASSTGLSPLHF.

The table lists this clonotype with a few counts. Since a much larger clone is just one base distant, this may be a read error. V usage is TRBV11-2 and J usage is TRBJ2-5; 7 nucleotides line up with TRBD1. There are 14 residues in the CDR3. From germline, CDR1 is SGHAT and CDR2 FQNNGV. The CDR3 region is CASSLVKGAGTRYF. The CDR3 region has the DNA TGTGCCAGCAGCTTAGTCAAGGGGGCCGGGACCCGGTACTTC. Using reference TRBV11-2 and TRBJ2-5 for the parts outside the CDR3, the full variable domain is EAGVAQSPRYKIIEKRQSVAFWCNPISGHATLYWYQQILGQGPKLLIQFQNNGVVDDSQLPKDRFSAERLKGVDSTLKIQPAKLEDSAVYLCASSLVKGAGTRYFGPGTRLLVL.

The CDR3 sequence is CAISAPSGREDQETQYF. The CDR3, as DNA: TGTGCCATCAGTGCCCCTAGCGGGAGAGAGGACCAAGAGACCCAGTACTTC. The rearrangement links TRBV11-1 to TRBJ2-5; 10 positions agree with TRBD2. The CDR3 loop spans 17 amino acids. V lost 10 bases and J lost 0; bases outside the gene matches: 14. The germline V gene encodes CDR1 SGHAT and CDR2 FQDESV (reference sequence). Based on the CDR3 plus reference TRBV11-1 and TRBJ2-5, the full variable domain is EAEVAQSPRYKITEKSQAVAFWCDPISGHATLYWYRQILGQGPELLVQFQDESVVDDSQLPKDRFSAERLKGVDSTLKIQPAELGDSAMYLCAISAPSGREDQETQYFGPGTRLLVL.

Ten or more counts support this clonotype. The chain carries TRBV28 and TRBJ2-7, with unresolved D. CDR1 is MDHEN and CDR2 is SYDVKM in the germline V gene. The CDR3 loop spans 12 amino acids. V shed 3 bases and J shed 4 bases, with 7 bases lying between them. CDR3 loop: CASSLGWYEQYF. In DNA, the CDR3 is TGTGCCAGCAGTTTGGGCTGGTACGAGCAGTACTTC.

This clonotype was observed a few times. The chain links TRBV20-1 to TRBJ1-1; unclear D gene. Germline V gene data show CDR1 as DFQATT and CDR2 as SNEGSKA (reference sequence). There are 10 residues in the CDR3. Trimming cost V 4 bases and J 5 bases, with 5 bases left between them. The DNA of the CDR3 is TGCAGTGCTACGGTGACTGAAGCTTTCTTT. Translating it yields CSATVTEAFF.

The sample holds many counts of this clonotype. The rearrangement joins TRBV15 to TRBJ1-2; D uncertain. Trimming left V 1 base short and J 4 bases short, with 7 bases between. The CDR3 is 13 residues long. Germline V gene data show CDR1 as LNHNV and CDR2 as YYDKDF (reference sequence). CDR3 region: CATSRAGGYGYTF. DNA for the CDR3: TGTGCCACCAGCAGAGCAGGAGGCTATGGCTACACCTTC.

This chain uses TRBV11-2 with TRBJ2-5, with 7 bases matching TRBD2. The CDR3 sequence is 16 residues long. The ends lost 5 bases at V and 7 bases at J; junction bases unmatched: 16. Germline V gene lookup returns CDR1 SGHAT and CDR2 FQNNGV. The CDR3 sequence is CASSQTTGGSARTQYF. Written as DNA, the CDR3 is TGTGCCAGCAGCCAAACGACGGGGGGATCCGCGAGGACCCAGTACTTC.

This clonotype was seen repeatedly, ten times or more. The CDR3 loop is CASSFRPPPGRGETQYF. For the CDR3, the DNA is TGTGCCAGCAGTTTCCGCCCTCCTCCGGGACGAGGGGAGACCCAGTACTTC. The V and J genes are TRBV28 and TRBJ2-5, with D perhaps assigned TRBD1 or TRBD2 (5 bases each). CDR1 and CDR2 (germline): MDHEN, SYDVKM. V lost 3 bases, J lost 5 bases, and 22 bases lay in between. This CDR3 is built from 17 residues.

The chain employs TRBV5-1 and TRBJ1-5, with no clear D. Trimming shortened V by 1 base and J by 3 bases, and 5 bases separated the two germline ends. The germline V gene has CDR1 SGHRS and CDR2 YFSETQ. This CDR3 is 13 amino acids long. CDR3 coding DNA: TGCGCCAGCAGCTTGTACGCCAATCAGCCCCAGCATTTT. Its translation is CASSLYANQPQHF.

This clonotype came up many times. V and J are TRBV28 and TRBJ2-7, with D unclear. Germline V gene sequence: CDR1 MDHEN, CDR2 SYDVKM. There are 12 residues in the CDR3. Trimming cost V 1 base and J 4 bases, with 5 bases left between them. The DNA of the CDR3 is TGTGCCAGCAGTTTATTCGGATACGAGCAGTACTTC. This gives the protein CASSLFGYEQYF.

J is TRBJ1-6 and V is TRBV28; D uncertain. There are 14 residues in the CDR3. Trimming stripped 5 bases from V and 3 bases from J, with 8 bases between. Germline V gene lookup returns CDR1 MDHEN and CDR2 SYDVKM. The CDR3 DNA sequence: TGTGCCAGCAGTCTCCGGCACTATAATTCACCCCTCCACTTT. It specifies CASSLRHYNSPLHF.

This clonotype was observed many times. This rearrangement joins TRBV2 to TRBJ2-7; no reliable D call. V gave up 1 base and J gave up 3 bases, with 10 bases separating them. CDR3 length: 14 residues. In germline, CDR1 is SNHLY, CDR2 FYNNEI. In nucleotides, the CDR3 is TGTGCCAGCAGTGAAGGTCGTGTAGGCTACGAGCAGTACTTC. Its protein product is CASSEGRVGYEQYF.

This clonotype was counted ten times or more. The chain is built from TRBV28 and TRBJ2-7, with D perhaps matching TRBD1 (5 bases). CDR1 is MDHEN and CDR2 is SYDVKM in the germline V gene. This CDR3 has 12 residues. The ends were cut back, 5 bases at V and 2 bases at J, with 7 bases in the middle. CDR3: CASSMTAYEQYF. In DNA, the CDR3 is TGTGCCAGCAGTATGACAGCCTACGAGCAGTACTTC.

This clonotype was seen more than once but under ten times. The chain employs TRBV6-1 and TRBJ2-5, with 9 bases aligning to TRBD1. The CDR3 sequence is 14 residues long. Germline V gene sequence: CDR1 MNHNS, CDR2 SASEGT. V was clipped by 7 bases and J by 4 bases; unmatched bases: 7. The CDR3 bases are TGTGCCAGCAATATGGACAGGGGTAGAGAGACCCAGTACTTC. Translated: CASNMDRGRETQYF.

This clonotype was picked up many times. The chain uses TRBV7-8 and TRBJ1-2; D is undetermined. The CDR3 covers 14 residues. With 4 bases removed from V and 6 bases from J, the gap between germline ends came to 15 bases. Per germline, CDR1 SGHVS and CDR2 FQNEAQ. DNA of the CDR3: TGTGCCAGCAGCTCAGCCGGAGGGCTCGATGGCTACACCTTC. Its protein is CASSSAGGLDGYTF.

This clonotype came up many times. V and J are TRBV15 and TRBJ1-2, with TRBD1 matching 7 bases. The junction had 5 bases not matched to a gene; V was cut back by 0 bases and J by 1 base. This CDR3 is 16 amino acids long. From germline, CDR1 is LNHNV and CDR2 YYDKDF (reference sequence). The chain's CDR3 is CATSRDVGQVNYGYTF. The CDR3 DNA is TGTGCCACCAGCAGAGATGTTGGACAGGTTAACTATGGCTACACCTTC.

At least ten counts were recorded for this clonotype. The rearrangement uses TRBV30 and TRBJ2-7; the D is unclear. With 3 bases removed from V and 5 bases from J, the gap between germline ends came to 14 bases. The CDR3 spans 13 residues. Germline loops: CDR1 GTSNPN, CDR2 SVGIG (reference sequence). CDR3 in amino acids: CAWSATTLDEQYF. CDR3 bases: TGTGCCTGGAGCGCCACGACTCTGGACGAGCAGTACTTC.

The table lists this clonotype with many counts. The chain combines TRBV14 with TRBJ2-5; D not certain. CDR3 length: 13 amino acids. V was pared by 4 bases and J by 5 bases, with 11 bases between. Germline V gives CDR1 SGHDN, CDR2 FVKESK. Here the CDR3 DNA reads TGTGCCAGCAGCCCCGGGCGTTGGGAGACCCAGTACTTC. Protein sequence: CASSPGRWETQYF.

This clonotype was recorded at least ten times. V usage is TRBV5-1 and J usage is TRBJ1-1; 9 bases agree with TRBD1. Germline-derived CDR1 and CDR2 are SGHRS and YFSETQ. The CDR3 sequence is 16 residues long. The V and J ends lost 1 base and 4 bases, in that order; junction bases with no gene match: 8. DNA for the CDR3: TGCGCCAGCAGCTTGACAGGGGGCGCGGGTATCACTGAAGCTTTCTTT. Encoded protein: CASSLTGGAGITEAFF.

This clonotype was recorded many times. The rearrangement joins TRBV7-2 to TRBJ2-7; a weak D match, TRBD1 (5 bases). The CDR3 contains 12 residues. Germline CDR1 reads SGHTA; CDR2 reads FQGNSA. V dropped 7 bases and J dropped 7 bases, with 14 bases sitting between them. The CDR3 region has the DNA TGTGCCAGCAAAGACAGTTTAAGAGAGCAGTACTTC. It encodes CASKDSLREQYF.

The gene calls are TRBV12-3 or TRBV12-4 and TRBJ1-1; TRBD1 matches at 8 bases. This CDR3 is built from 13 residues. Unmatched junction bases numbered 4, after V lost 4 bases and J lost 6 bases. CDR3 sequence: CASSSGQVAEAFF. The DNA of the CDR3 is TGTGCCAGCAGTTCGGGACAGGTGGCTGAAGCTTTCTTT.

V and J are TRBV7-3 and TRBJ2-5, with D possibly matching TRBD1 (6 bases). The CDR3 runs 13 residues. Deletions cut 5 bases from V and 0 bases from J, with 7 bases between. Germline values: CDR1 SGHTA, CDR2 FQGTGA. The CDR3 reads CASSGGDQETQYF. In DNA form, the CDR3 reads TGTGCCAGCAGCGGGGGCGACCAAGAGACCCAGTACTTC.

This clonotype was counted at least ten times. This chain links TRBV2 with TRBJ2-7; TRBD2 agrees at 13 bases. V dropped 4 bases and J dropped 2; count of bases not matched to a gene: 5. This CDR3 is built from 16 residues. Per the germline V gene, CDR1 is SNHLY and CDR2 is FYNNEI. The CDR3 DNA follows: TGTGCCAGCAGTGGGACTACTAGCGGGAGGGCCTACGAGCAGTACTTC. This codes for CASSGTTSGRAYEQYF.

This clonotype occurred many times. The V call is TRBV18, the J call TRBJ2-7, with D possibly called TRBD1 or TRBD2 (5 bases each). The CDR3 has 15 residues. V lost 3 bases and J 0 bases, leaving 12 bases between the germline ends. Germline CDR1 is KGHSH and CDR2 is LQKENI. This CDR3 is CASSPGETSSYEQYF. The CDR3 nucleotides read TGTGCCAGCTCACCGGGGGAGACCTCCTCCTACGAGCAGTACTTC.

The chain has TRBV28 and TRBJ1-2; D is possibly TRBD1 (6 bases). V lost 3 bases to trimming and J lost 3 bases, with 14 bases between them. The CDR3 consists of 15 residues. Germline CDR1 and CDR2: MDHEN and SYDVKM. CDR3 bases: TGTGCCAGCAGTTTTTTCACAGGGAGGGACTATGGCTACACCTTC. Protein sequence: CASSFFTGRDYGYTF.

This CDR3 is CATGPASYEQYF. The CDR3 region has the DNA TGTGCCACCGGCCCCGCCTCCTACGAGCAGTACTTC. V and J are TRBV6-1 and TRBJ2-7, with D unresolved. The CDR3 covers 12 residues. Germline V lookup: CDR1 MNHNS, CDR2 SASEGT. V lost 10 bases, J lost 0 bases, and 10 bases lay in between.